The entry that follows covers one TCR beta chain sequence. This clonotype was counted at least ten times. It lacks a known antigen. Qualities for individual bases were not recorded, and no much larger clone is one base off. This sample is drawn from a study of T cells in Graves' hyperthyroidism and ophthalmopathy (dated by TCRdb to between 2019 and 2020). Some background on the complete study: Peripheral blood was sampled at the time of initial diagnosis, prior to any treatment. A discovery cohort of roughly 100 patients, about 40 with Graves' ophthalmopathy and about 60 with stable Graves' hyperthyroidism, was used to find distinguishing TCR V-J signatures. Prospective prediction of ophthalmopathy was tested in an independent validation cohort consisting of some 20 hyperthyroidism patients and 15 to 17 patients who later progressed to ophthalmopathy. For training and testing, the 100 or so patients in the discovery cohort were randomly divided in a 7:3 ratio. Thyroid tissue and blood T-cell repertoires from more than five Graves' hyperthyroidism patients were also compared in the study. After sampling, hyperthyroidism patients received methimazole starting at 30 mg daily, and ophthalmopathy patients received high-dose intravenous methylprednisolone. The paper describes TCR Vbeta CDR3 sequencing of around 140 peripheral blood samples, made up of under 50 ophthalmopathy patients, 70 to 75 hyperthyroidism patients and about 17 progressor patients.

Stable Graves' hyperthyroidism was defined as no progression to ophthalmopathy during 18 months of follow-up. Hyperthyroidism patients were newly diagnosed, had a disease duration of under 2 months, and were aged 18 to 65 years. Exclusion was applied to patients with uncontrolled infections, other autoimmune diseases, pregnancy or lactation. Diagnoses relied on clinical symptoms, serum thyroxine and TRAb, thyroid ultrasound and orbital computed tomography. PBMCs were separated from 8 to 10 ml of fresh peripheral blood using Ficoll-Paque density gradient centrifugation. Total RNA was extracted with Trizol reagent, and quality was checked on an Agilent 2100 Bioanalyzer. The TCR beta CDR3 regions were amplified from RNA transcripts. For the first round of RT-PCR on the TCR CDR3, the HTBI primer set was used together with the Qiagen OneStep RT-PCR kit. The libraries were constructed in a second round of multiplex PCR and then size-selected and purified. Paired-end sequencing of the libraries was performed with 100 bp reads on an Illumina HiSeq2000. Under the source paper's analysis protocol: Raw data were processed with SOAPnuke, discarding reads with adapters, uncalled bases, mean Phred below 15, or no exact constant-primer or identifier match. High-quality paired reads were merged using COPE v1.2.5, and each unique nucleotide sequence was defined as a clonotype. MiTCR v1.1 was used to align clonotypes to the IMGT TRBV, TRBD and TRBJ reference segments. Analysis was restricted to V-J combinations with a frequency above 0.0001, which covered over 98% of repertoires. A TCS score was defined as the ratio of F50 (clonal expansion) to E x V (chaos), with BLOSUM62-based TCRdist applied between CDR3 peptides within each V-J. Welch's t-statistics and random forest reduced 514 V-J features to some 14, which were used in a naive Bayes classifier (R e1071). TCRdb ran its own pipeline on the public reads, namely fastp trimming at Q25 and MiXCR clone calling, and kept in-frame beta chains. One record per CDR3 amino acid sequence lists the most common genes and DNA. None of the V and J calls come from the authors' own analysis; TCRdb made them. The sample includes 250,000 to 350,000 distinct CDR3 sequences, with around a sixth observed a single time. Around 35% of the sample is in the top ten clones.

Overall results and qualifications from the work: Sample size was not statistically predetermined, and blinding of investigators to group allocation was not performed. A model built on a 13 V-J signature distinguished ophthalmopathy from stable hyperthyroidism, reaching about 89% sensitivity and about 81% specificity in cross-validation and 80%/75% in testing. Most expanded thyroid clonotypes (frequency above 0.001) were also found in blood, which suggests that blood repertoires may mirror thyroid immune responses. In validation, the model predicted progression to ophthalmopathy with over 60% sensitivity and over 72% specificity, a median of 6.5 months before onset.

CDR1 SGHRS and CDR2 YFSETQ were looked up in the germline V gene. The junction carries 10 bases between V and J, which are trimmed by 0 bases and 3 bases respectively. The CDR3 measures 14 amino acids from cysteine to phenylalanine. Only the CDR3 part of the read is kept: 42 bases, read in frame from the first base. Sequencing was done on a sample of blood. This chain is built from TRBV5-1 and TRBJ2-7; the D region possibly corresponds to TRBD2 (5 bases align). The TCR sequence derives from a man younger than 45 with Graves' hyperthyroidism. DNA sequence: TGCGCCAGCAGCTTGGGGACTTCTTACTACGAGCAGTACTTC. This is translated as CASSLGTSYYEQYF.